This T cell receptor (beta chain) was observed in a study of T cell changes during pregnancy in multiple sclerosis. Data came from immunoSEQ multiplex PCR; TCRdb stores just in-frame clones and leaves some out. The repertoire holds approximately 60,000 clones, with roughly 94% as singletons. From germline, CDR1 is SGHAT and CDR2 FQNNGV. V lost 1 base to trimming and J lost 0 bases, with 10 bases between them. The CDR3 is made up of 16 amino acids. This chain joins TRBV11-2 and TRBJ1-3; D unresolved. The input for sequencing was CD4+ T cells from peripheral blood mononuclear cells, taken in the second trimester of pregnancy. The TCR comes from a female donor with multiple sclerosis, enrolled in a pregnancy study. Here the CDR3 DNA reads TGTGCCAGCAGCTTAGGGAGTAGTTACTCTGGAAACACCATATATTTT. It yields the protein CASSLGSSYSGNTIYF.